The TCR beta chain described here comes from a study of blood T cells in healthy people across ages. Study results and caveats: Long-lived donors carried more naive CD4+ cells and greater diversity than aged donors.

A J-beta primer mix and a sample-barcoded 5' primer were used in a second PCR of about 7 to 12 cycles. One entry per CDR3 protein, called by TCRdb with MiXCR from the 5' RACE reads. The data show about 500,000 distinct CDR3 sequences, approximately 25% seen once. This clonotype was counted at least ten times. Its antigen is currently unknown. The CDR3 loop spans 15 amino acids. Germline V lookup: CDR1 SGHTA, CDR2 FQGNSA. The V gene end was trimmed by 0 bases and the J gene end by 2 bases; junction bases not matched to a gene: 3. For every donor, a draw yielded 8.5 to 10 milliliters of peripheral blood. This sample also appeared in a second study, on T cells of mothers and their children.

Input material: blood. The TCR comes from a boy aged 5-17 years in good health. V usage is TRBV7-2 and J usage is TRBJ2-5, with TRBD1 matching over 7 bases. As DNA, the CDR3 is TGTGCCAGCAGCTTAGCAGGGACAGAGCAAGAGACCCAGTACTTC. It is translated as CASSLAGTEQETQYF. Supplemented by reference TRBV7-2 and TRBJ2-5, the full variable domain reads GAGVSQSPSNKVTEKGKDVELRCDPISGHTALYWYRQSLGQGLEFLIYFQGNSAPDKSGLPSDRFSAERTGGSVSTLTIQRTQQEDSAVYLCASSLAGTEQETQYFGPGTRLLVL.